The rows below give T cell receptor beta chains drawn from one sample of a study of T cells after yellow fever vaccination. TCRdb used MiXCR to reprocess the 5' RACE reads, holding one entry per CDR3 protein. The sample lists some 300,000 distinct CDR3 sequences, roughly 9% seen once, with 3% to 3.5% in the top ten. Sequences were derived from CD4+ T cells sorted from PBMCs, sampled 5 days after the yellow fever booster vaccination. Receptors were obtained from a man between 18 and 29 years old who received the YFV17D yellow fever vaccine. Each CDR3 is given with its conserved first and last residue. Fields, in order: J gene, clone size, D gene, V gene, CDR3 protein, CDR3 DNA. A D gene is named only where the DNA matches it firmly. Clone size appears in some rows only: once, few, many, or a class for an expanded clone.

>TRBJ1-1|few|TRBD1|TRBV14
CASSQKRTGVNTEAFF
TGTGCCAGCAGCCAAAAAAGGACAGGGGTGAACACTGAAGCTTTCTTT
>TRBJ1-5|few|TRBD1|TRBV7-9
CASSPGTGSWNQPQHF
TGTGCCAGCAGCCCAGGGACAGGGTCATGGAATCAGCCCCAGCATTTT
>TRBJ1-1|NA|NA|TRBV28
CASSPIGVIEAFF
TGTGCCAGCAGTCCCATCGGAGTGATTGAAGCTTTCTTT
>TRBJ2-2|NA|NA|TRBV7-2
CASSSPPTRPGTGELFF
TGTGCCAGCAGCTCCCCACCGACTCGACCCGGCACCGGGGAGCTGTTTTTT
>TRBJ2-3|few|TRBD2|TRBV7-2
CASSRLSGGASDTQYF
TGTGCCAGCAGCCGACTTAGCGGGGGGGCTTCAGATACGCAGTATTTT
>TRBJ1-4|many|NA|TRBV7-9
CASSLGTANEKLFF
TGTGCCAGCAGCTTGGGGACTGCAAATGAAAAACTGTTTTTT
>TRBJ1-5|NA|NA|TRBV12-3/TRBV12-4
CASSLADQTQHF
TGTGCCAGCAGTTTAGCGGACCAGACCCAGCATTTT
>TRBJ2-5|NA|NA|TRBV6-2/TRBV6-3
CASAPTGNEETQYF
TGTGCCAGCGCCCCTACAGGGAACGAAGAGACCCAGTACTTC
>TRBJ2-4|NA|TRBD2|TRBV7-2
CASSLDSGGAAKNIQYF
TGTGCCAGCAGCTTAGACAGCGGGGGGGCGGCCAAAAACATTCAGTACTTC
>TRBJ2-3|NA|NA|TRBV29-1
CSVAVVLAGADTQYF
TGCAGCGTTGCCGTGGTGTTAGCAGGTGCAGATACGCAGTATTTT
>TRBJ2-1|few|TRBD2|TRBV18
CASSPRTSGYNEQFF
TGTGCCAGCTCACCCAGGACTAGCGGTTACAATGAGCAGTTCTTC
>TRBJ1-2|many|TRBD1|TRBV6-5
CASSYKRDRQANYGYTF
TGTGCCAGCAGTTACAAAAGGGACAGGCAAGCTAACTATGGCTACACCTTC
>TRBJ1-2|many|TRBD1|TRBV6-6
CASSYGTATQNGYTF
TGTGCCAGCAGTTACGGGACAGCCACCCAAAATGGCTACACCTTC
>TRBJ2-3|few|TRBD2|TRBV7-2
CASSLEVAGAQYF
TGTGCCAGCAGCTTAGAGGTAGCGGGGGCGCAGTATTTT
>TRBJ2-3|NA|TRBD2|TRBV7-9
CASSTPGLASDTRYF
TGTGCCAGCAGCACACCGGGACTAGCCTCAGATACGCGGTATTTT
>TRBJ2-6|many|NA|TRBV7-2
CASSLQGPSGANVLTF
TGTGCCAGCAGCTTACAGGGGCCCTCTGGGGCCAACGTCCTGACTTTC
>TRBJ2-3|few|NA|TRBV5-1
CASSSQTLQNTRQYF
TGCGCCAGCAGCTCCCAGACATTACAGAATACCCGCCAGTATTTT
>TRBJ1-5|many|NA|TRBV10-1
CASSDSGDNQPQHF
TGCGCCAGCAGTGATTCAGGGGATAATCAGCCCCAGCATTTT
>TRBJ2-2|NA|NA|TRBV5-1
CASSEFGGAGELFF
TGCGCCAGCAGCGAGTTTGGGGGAGCCGGGGAGCTGTTTTTT
>TRBJ2-2|few|NA|TRBV7-8
CASSLTRNTGELFF
TGTGCCAGCAGCTTAACACGGAACACCGGGGAGCTGTTTTTT
>TRBJ2-2|few|NA|TRBV6-2/TRBV6-3
CASTRGVANTGELFF
TGTGCCAGCACCCGGGGCGTCGCGAACACCGGGGAGCTGTTTTTT
>TRBJ2-2|NA|TRBD1|TRBV6-5
CASSYSTGINTGELFF
TGTGCCAGCAGTTACTCGACAGGGATTAACACCGGGGAGCTGTTTTTT
>TRBJ1-2|few|TRBD1|TRBV4-1
CASSRYPPRQGTGYTF
TGCGCCAGCAGCCGTTACCCCCCCCGACAGGGTACTGGCTACACCTTC
>TRBJ1-4|NA|NA|TRBV6-1
CASSGTLNEKLFF
TGTGCCAGCTCGGGAACGCTTAATGAAAAACTGTTTTTT
>TRBJ2-1|NA|TRBD2|TRBV24-1
CATSDSGLAGVANEQFF
TGTGCCACCAGTGACTCGGGACTAGCGGGGGTGGCCAATGAGCAGTTCTTC
>TRBJ2-7|NA|NA|TRBV7-2
CASSWYLGEQYF
TGTGCCAGCAGCTGGTATCTGGGCGAGCAGTACTTC
>TRBJ2-2|NA|NA|TRBV25-1
CANEARESAGELFF
TGTGCCAACGAGGCTAGGGAAAGTGCCGGGGAGCTGTTTTTT
>TRBJ2-1|NA|NA|TRBV6-2/TRBV6-3
CASSYGKARIYNEQFF
TGTGCCAGCAGTTACGGGAAGGCCCGTATCTACAATGAGCAGTTCTTC
>TRBJ2-3|few|TRBD2|TRBV10-3
CAITSGGAGDTQYF
TGTGCCATCACCAGCGGGGGGGCCGGAGATACGCAGTATTTT
>TRBJ2-7|few|NA|TRBV5-6
CASSLRAIYEQYF
TGTGCCAGCAGCTTGAGGGCCATCTACGAGCAGTACTTC
>TRBJ2-7|few|TRBD1|TRBV27
CASSLSGVRGTSGYEQYF
TGTGCCAGCAGTTTATCGGGCGTCAGGGGGACGTCGGGCTACGAGCAGTACTTC
>TRBJ2-3|NA|TRBD2|TRBV6-6
CASSSGLAGGLRVTDTQYF
TGTGCCAGCAGTTCGGGACTAGCGGGGGGCCTTCGTGTCACAGATACGCAGTATTTT
>TRBJ2-5|many|NA|TRBV7-9
CASSFSSGPQETQYF
TGTGCCAGCAGCTTCTCCTCGGGGCCCCAAGAGACCCAGTACTTC
>TRBJ1-1|NA|NA|TRBV7-2
CASSLMGAGTEAFF
TGTGCCAGCAGCTTAATGGGCGCGGGCACTGAAGCTTTCTTT
>TRBJ1-2|NA|TRBD1|TRBV4-3
CARSQQGAANYGYTF
TGCGCCAGAAGCCAACAGGGGGCGGCTAACTATGGCTACACCTTC
>TRBJ2-3|many|NA|TRBV6-2/TRBV6-3
CASGGFTDTQYF
TGTGCCAGCGGCGGATTCACAGATACGCAGTATTTT
>TRBJ2-2|NA|NA|TRBV27
CASSLAGTAGELFF
TGTGCCAGCAGTTTAGCAGGGACGGCCGGGGAGCTGTTTTTT
>TRBJ2-7|NA|TRBD1|TRBV30
CAWRDSGTGPYEQYF
TGTGCCTGGAGAGATTCCGGGACAGGGCCTTACGAGCAGTACTTC
>TRBJ2-3|many|TRBD1|TRBV7-2
CASSRTGGASPDTQYF
TGTGCCAGCTCTAGAACAGGGGGCGCATCCCCAGATACGCAGTATTTT
>TRBJ2-5|NA|NA|TRBV6-2/TRBV6-3
CASSYYRGGGETQYF
TGTGCCAGCAGTTATTACCGCGGGGGCGGGGAGACCCAGTACTTC
>TRBJ1-3|few|TRBD1|TRBV12-3/TRBV12-4
CASSVGQVGNTIYF
TGTGCCAGCAGTGTAGGACAGGTCGGAAACACCATATATTTT
>TRBJ2-3|few|NA|TRBV20-1
CSARGEVDTQYF
TGCAGTGCTAGAGGAGAAGTGGATACGCAGTATTTT
>TRBJ1-1|few|NA|TRBV3-1
CASSHLGGAEAFF
TGTGCCAGCAGCCATCTGGGGGGAGCTGAAGCTTTCTTT
>TRBJ1-1|few|NA|TRBV5-4
CASSLRQKKTEAFF
TGTGCCAGCAGCTTGAGACAGAAGAAAACTGAAGCTTTCTTT
>TRBJ1-1|NA|NA|TRBV28
CASRATGMNTEAFF
TGTGCCAGCAGGGCTACAGGGATGAACACTGAAGCTTTCTTT
>TRBJ1-1|many|TRBD1|TRBV7-9
CASRDGTGKSNTEAFF
TGTGCCAGCAGGGACGGGACAGGGAAGAGCAACACTGAAGCTTTCTTT
>TRBJ2-3|NA|TRBD2|TRBV12-3/TRBV12-4
CASSFVAGGSAQYF
TGTGCCAGCAGTTTTGTAGCGGGGGGCTCCGCCCAGTATTTT
>TRBJ2-3|NA|TRBD2|TRBV20-1
CSARDLGRGGDTQYF
TGCAGTGCTAGAGATCTTGGGCGGGGGGGAGATACGCAGTATTTT
>TRBJ1-1|many|NA|TRBV29-1
CSAEASFTEAFF
TGCAGCGCCGAAGCGAGCTTCACTGAAGCTTTCTTT
>TRBJ2-7|NA|NA|TRBV20-1
CSARGGLYYEQYF
TGCAGTGCTAGAGGTGGGCTTTACTACGAGCAGTACTTC
>TRBJ1-2|NA|NA|TRBV6-5
CASSYGSGGGYGYTF
TGTGCCAGCAGTTACGGATCGGGGGGTGGCTATGGCTACACCTTC
>TRBJ1-2|NA|NA|TRBV6-5
CASSPDRLYGYTF
TGTGCCAGCAGCCCCGACAGGCTCTATGGCTACACCTTC
>TRBJ2-2|few|TRBD1|TRBV6-5
CASSYLGTVSTGELFF
TGTGCCAGCAGTTATCTGGGGACAGTTAGTACCGGGGAGCTGTTTTTT
>TRBJ1-1|few|NA|TRBV6-2/TRBV6-3
CASSYSGHGTEAFF
TGTGCCAGCAGTTACTCCGGACACGGCACTGAAGCTTTCTTT
>TRBJ2-3|many|NA|TRBV7-9
CASSLKRIGTDTQYF
TGTGCCAGCAGCTTGAAGCGAATTGGGACAGATACGCAGTATTTT